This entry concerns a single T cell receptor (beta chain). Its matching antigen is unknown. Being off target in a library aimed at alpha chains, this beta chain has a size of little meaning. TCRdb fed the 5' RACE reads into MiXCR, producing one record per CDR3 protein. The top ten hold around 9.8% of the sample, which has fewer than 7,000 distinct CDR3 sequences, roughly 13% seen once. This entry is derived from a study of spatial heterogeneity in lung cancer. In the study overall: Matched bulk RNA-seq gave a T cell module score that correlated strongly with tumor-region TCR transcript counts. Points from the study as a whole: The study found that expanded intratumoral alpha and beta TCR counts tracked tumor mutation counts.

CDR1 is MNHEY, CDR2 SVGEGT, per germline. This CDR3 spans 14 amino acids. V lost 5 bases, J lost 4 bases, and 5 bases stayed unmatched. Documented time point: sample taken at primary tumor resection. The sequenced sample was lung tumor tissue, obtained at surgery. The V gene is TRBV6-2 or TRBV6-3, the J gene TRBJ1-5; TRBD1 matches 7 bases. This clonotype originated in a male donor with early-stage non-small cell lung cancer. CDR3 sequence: CASSQDRFNQPQHF. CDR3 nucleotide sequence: TGTGCCAGCAGTCAGGACAGGTTTAATCAGCCCCAGCATTTT.